This T cell receptor beta chain was identified during a study of cytomegalovirus exposure and HLA in healthy donors. Whole-study findings and limits: In vitro experiments confirmed that three CMV-associated chains were specific for CMV antigens. An ancestry cluster, one associated with Asian ancestry, reportedly showed fewer N-insertions than the approximately 670-donor mean in a later analysis.

CDR1 and CDR2 (germline): LGHNA, YNFKEQ. The CDR3 has 14 amino acids. Trimming stripped 3 bases from V and 2 bases from J, with 10 bases between. With respect to this clone: Its antigen is unidentified.

13 Jbeta primers and 60 Vbeta primers were used for the PCR. Data came from immunoSEQ multiplex PCR; TCRdb stores just in-frame clones and leaves some out. This table has some 150,000 clones, 80% appearing once. The receptor was isolated from a woman aged 50 to 65 in good health and CMV-seropositive. This chain uses TRBV4-2 with TRBJ2-5, with D possibly matching TRBD1 (5 bases). The specimen was PBMCs. CDR3 in DNA: TGTGCCAGCAGCCAGGATAGACAGCAAGAGACCCAGTACTTC. This sequence encodes CASSQDRQQETQYF.